This TCR beta chain derives from a study of CD8 T cells in ankylosing spondylitis. The germline V gene encodes CDR1 SGHVT and CDR2 SQSDAQ. Trimming shortened V by 2 bases and J by 0 bases, and 8 bases separated the two germline ends. The CDR3 is 14 residues long. MiXCR, run by TCRdb on the 5' RACE reads, gives a single entry per CDR3 protein. The repertoire has about 130,000 distinct CDR3 sequences, around 7.9% of them found once; the top ten carry around 12%. The TCR originated in a female donor with ankylosing spondylitis or in good health (not recorded which). J is TRBJ2-7 and V is TRBV7-4; D possibly corresponds to TRBD2 (5 bases). Sequenced: blood, either unsorted or a sorted T cell fraction (not recorded which). The CDR3: CASSLIGSSYEQYF. The CDR3 DNA reads TGTGCCAGCAGCTTAATTGGGAGCTCCTACGAGCAGTACTTC.